These T cell receptor beta chains were read from a single sample in a study of blood T cell repertoires in COVID-19. This table comes from immunoSEQ multiplex PCR, and its TCRdb copy is limited to in-frame clones, with some not included. Of roughly 520,000 clones listed, roughly 90% are singletons. The sequenced sample consisted of PBMCs or T cells enriched from blood (not recorded which). These receptors were collected from a woman between 40 and 50 years old who had recovered from COVID-19. The CDR3 runs from the conserved cysteine through the conserved F or W. The order of the fields is J gene, D gene, clone size, V gene, CDR3 protein, CDR3 DNA. D genes are given only for firm matches. Clone size is stated in some rows and not others, as once, few, many or a class when expanded.

TRBJ2-2 - - TRBV7-8 CASSQPSGELFF TGTGCCAGCAGCCAGCCCTCCGGGGAGCTGTTTTTT
TRBJ1-2 TRBD1 - TRBV3-1/TRBV3-2 CASTNRGGHGYTF TGTGCCAGCACCAACAGGGGGGGTCATGGCTACACCTTC
TRBJ1-1 - - TRBV11-3 CASSLELLNTEAFF TGTGCCAGCAGCTTAGAACTCCTGAACACTGAAGCTTTCTTT
TRBJ1-2 - - TRBV6-5 CASRGLTNYGYTF TGTGCCAGCAGGGGGCTCACTAACTATGGCTACACCTTC
TRBJ1-2 - once TRBV14 CASSQVPGFSHGYTF TGTGCCAGCAGCCAGGTTCCGGGATTTTCGCATGGCTACACCTTC
TRBJ2-7 - once TRBV18 CASSPSPTTYEQYF TGTGCCAGCTCACCATCCCCCACTACCTACGAGCAGTACTTC
TRBJ2-3 TRBD2 - TRBV5-1 CASSPRASGGADTQYF TGCGCCAGCAGCCCGCGGGCTAGCGGGGGCGCAGATACGCAGTATTTT
TRBJ2-2 - - TRBV4-2 CASSQVRGKGTGELFF TGTGCCAGCAGCCAAGTTCGGGGAAAGGGCACCGGGGAGCTGTTTTTT
TRBJ1-2 - - TRBV15 CATSRDRSGYGYTF TGTGCCACCAGCAGAGATCGGTCCGGCTATGGCTACACCTTC
TRBJ1-1 TRBD1 once TRBV24-1 CATSVSPGGAFF TGTGCCACCAGTGTTAGCCCAGGGGGAGCTTTCTTT
TRBJ2-7 - - TRBV10-1 CASREDWTYEQYF TGCGCCAGCAGAGAGGACTGGACCTACGAGCAGTACTTC
TRBJ1-3 - - TRBV19 CASRPSAVDSGNTIYF TGTGCCAGTAGACCCTCCGCGGTTGACTCTGGAAACACCATATATTTT
TRBJ2-7 - - TRBV5-1 CASSTGSYEQYF TGCGCCAGCAGCACCGGTTCCTACGAGCAGTACTTC
TRBJ1-1 - - TRBV7-2 CASSLHRVNTEAFF TGTGCCAGCAGCTTGCACAGGGTGAACACTGAAGCTTTCTTT
TRBJ1-2 TRBD1 - TRBV14 CASSQSGTGGYGYTF TGTGCCAGCAGCCAGTCCGGGACAGGGGGCTATGGCTACACCTTC
TRBJ1-4 TRBD1 - TRBV25-1 CASSETAGGSEKLFF TGTGCCAGCAGTGAAACAGCAGGGGGCAGTGAAAAACTGTTTTTT
TRBJ2-5 - - TRBV29-1 CSVGQGSETQYF TGCAGCGTTGGGCAGGGGTCAGAGACCCAGTACTTC
TRBJ2-5 - few TRBV4-1 CASSRTQTGFQETQYF TGCGCCAGCAGTCGGACCCAAACAGGGTTCCAAGAGACCCAGTACTTC
TRBJ2-5 TRBD1 - TRBV11-3 CASSLGQGPLQETQYF TGTGCCAGCAGCTTGGGACAGGGCCCCCTACAAGAGACCCAGTACTTC
TRBJ2-3 TRBD2 - TRBV24-1 CATSDLPGGPTDTQYF TGTGCCACCAGTGATTTACCGGGAGGGCCGACAGATACGCAGTATTTT
TRBJ1-2 TRBD1 - TRBV19 CASIGRDRGRSGYTF TGTGCCAGTATCGGCCGGGACAGGGGGCGGAGTGGCTACACCTTC
TRBJ1-2 - few TRBV24-1 CATSRTGRENGYTF TGTGCCACCAGTAGAACAGGGCGGGAGAATGGCTACACCTTC
TRBJ1-1 - once TRBV4-2 CASSQVIPMNTEAFF TGTGCCAGCAGCCAAGTGATCCCTATGAACACTGAAGCTTTCTTT
TRBJ1-3 - - TRBV24-1 CATSDLRTLRAGNTIYF TGTGCCACCAGTGATTTGAGGACACTAAGGGCTGGAAACACCATATATTTT
TRBJ1-5 - few TRBV6-2/TRBV6-3 CASSYSSREVQPQHF TGTGCCAGCAGTTACTCGAGCAGGGAGGTTCAGCCCCAGCATTTT
TRBJ2-1 TRBD2 - TRBV9 CASSPWTSGSSYNEQFF TGTGCCAGCAGCCCTTGGACTAGCGGGAGTAGCTACAATGAGCAGTTCTTC
TRBJ2-1 TRBD1 - TRBV6-5 CASEEDRVFF TGTGCCAGCGAAGAGGACAGGGTATTCTTC
TRBJ2-1 TRBD1 - TRBV10-1 CASSSRQGRVNEQFF TGCGCCAGCAGTAGTAGACAGGGGAGAGTCAATGAGCAGTTCTTC
TRBJ1-3 TRBD1 - TRBV11-3 CASSDQGAGNTIYF TGTGCCAGCAGCGATCAGGGGGCTGGAAACACCATATATTTT
TRBJ2-3 - - TRBV10-3 CAISERPVPGTDTQYF TGTGCCATCAGTGAACGACCGGTCCCGGGAACAGATACGCAGTATTTT
TRBJ1-2 - once TRBV4-3 CASSPGRQGNYGYTF TGCGCCAGCAGCCCAGGACGGCAGGGAAACTATGGCTACACCTTC
TRBJ2-5 TRBD2 once TRBV6-4 CASSESAGGQETQYF TGTGCCAGCAGTGAATCAGCGGGAGGCCAAGAGACCCAGTACTTC
TRBJ2-3 - - TRBV2 CASGGGIGDTQYF TGTGCCAGCGGGGGAGGAATTGGAGATACGCAGTATTTT
TRBJ2-3 TRBD1 - TRBV18 CASSPWTQGAYTQYF TGTGCCAGCTCACCATGGACACAGGGGGCGTATACGCAGTATTTT
TRBJ2-6 - few TRBV2 CASSARGAGANVLTF TGTGCCAGCAGTGCTCGGGGTGCTGGGGCCAACGTCCTGACTTTC